This T cell receptor (beta chain) is from a study of OX40 agonist ivuxolimab in advanced cancers. Study in general: With ivuxolimab, an agonistic anti-OX40 (CD134) antibody, patients were treated.

Details on this clone: Its antigen is still unknown.

TCRdb's copy holds only in-frame clones and misses some; the assay was immunoSEQ multiplex PCR. The data show 55,000 to 85,000 clones, 87% seen once. V lost 3 bases, J lost 4 bases, and 12 bases lay in between. The CDR3 loop spans 14 amino acids. Germline V lookup: CDR1 MDHEN, CDR2 SYDVKM. Study-wide findings and caveats: The mean number of expanded clones was higher in CD8+ T cells than in CD4+.

The chain employs TRBV28 and TRBJ1-2, with a tentative D call TRBD1 (5 bases). The sample in question was CD4+ or CD8+ T cells sorted from blood, obtained in a trial of the OX40 agonist ivuxolimab. This clonotype originated in an adult with an advanced solid tumor such as melanoma, head and neck, liver or kidney cancer. Here the CDR3 DNA reads TGTGCCAGCAGTTTGCCGGGGGGTGGCTATGGCTACACCTTC. It specifies CASSLPGGGYGYTF.